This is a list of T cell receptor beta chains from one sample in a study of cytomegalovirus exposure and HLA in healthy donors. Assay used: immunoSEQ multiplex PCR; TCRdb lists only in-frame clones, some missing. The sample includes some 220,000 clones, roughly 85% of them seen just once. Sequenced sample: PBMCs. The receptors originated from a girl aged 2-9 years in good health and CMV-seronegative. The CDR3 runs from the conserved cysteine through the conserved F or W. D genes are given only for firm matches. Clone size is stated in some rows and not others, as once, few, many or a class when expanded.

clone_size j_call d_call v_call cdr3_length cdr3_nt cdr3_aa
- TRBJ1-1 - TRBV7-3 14 TGTGCCAGCAGGCCCCACAGGGAAAGCACTGAAGCTTTCTTT CASRPHRESTEAFF
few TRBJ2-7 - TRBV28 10 TGTGCCAGCAGTTCCGGCGAGCAGTACTTC CASSSGEQYF
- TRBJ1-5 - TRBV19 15 TGTGCCAGTAGTATCCGGGTTTTCGGCAATCAGCCCCAGCATTTT CASSIRVFGNQPQHF
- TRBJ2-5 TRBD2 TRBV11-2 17 TGTGCCAGCAGTCGCTCCGGGACTAGCGGGCCCGGGGAGACCCAGTACTTC CASSRSGTSGPGETQYF
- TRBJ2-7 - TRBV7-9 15 TGTGCCAGCAGCTTAGGTGGGACAAGGGTCTTCGAGCAGTACTTC CASSLGGTRVFEQYF
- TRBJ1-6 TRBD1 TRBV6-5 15 TGTGCCAGCAGTTACGCGGGGACAGGGAATTCACCCCTCCACTTT CASSYAGTGNSPLHF
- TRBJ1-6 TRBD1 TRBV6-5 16 TGTGCCAGCAGTTACTCCAGGACAGGGCATCGATCACCCCTCCACTTT CASSYSRTGHRSPLHF
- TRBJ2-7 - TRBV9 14 TGTGCCAGCAGCGTAGACCCAGTCTCCTACGAGCAGTACTTC CASSVDPVSYEQYF
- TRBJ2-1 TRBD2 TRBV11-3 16 TGTGCCAGCAGCTTAGGTACTGGCGGGAGGGCGTATGAGCAGTTCTTC CASSLGTGGRAYEQFF
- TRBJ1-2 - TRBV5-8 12 TGTGCCAGCAGCCTCCTTAGCTATGGCTACACCTTC CASSLLSYGYTF
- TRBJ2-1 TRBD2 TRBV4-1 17 TGCGCCAGCAGCCAATATAAGGCTAGCGGGAGGGGCGATGAGCAGTTCTTC CASSQYKASGRGDEQFF
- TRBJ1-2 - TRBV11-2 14 TGTGCCAGCAGCTTGTCAAACAGCCTCTATGGCTACACCTTC CASSLSNSLYGYTF
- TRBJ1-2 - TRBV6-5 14 TGTGCCAGCAGTAGCCACCCATTCGTCGGGGGCTACACCTTC CASSSHPFVGGYTF
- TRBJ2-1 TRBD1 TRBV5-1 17 TGCGCCAGCAGCTACGGGACAGGGGGCGTCCTACGGGATGAGCAGTTCTTC CASSYGTGGVLRDEQFF
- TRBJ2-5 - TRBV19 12 TGTGCCAGTAGTATACCCGGGGAGACCCAGTACTTC CASSIPGETQYF
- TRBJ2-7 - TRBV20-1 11 TGCAGTGCTAAAACAGGCTACGAGCAGTACTTC CSAKTGYEQYF
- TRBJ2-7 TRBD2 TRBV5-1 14 TGCGCCAGCAGCCCCGGACTAGCGGGAGACGAGCAGTACTTC CASSPGLAGDEQYF
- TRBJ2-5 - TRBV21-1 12 TGTGCCATCTGGACAGGGCTGGAGACCCAGTACTTC CAIWTGLETQYF
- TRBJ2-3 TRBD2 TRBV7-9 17 TGTGCCAGCACCTCACCTGCTGGCGGGAGTAACACAGATACGCAGTATTTT CASTSPAGGSNTDTQYF
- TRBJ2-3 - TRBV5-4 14 TGTGCCAGCAGCTTTGAGCTCGCCACAGATACGCAGTATTTT CASSFELATDTQYF
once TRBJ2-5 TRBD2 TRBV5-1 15 TGCGCCAGCACCCGGGGGGGGGCAGGACAAGAGACCCAGTACTTC CASTRGGAGQETQYF